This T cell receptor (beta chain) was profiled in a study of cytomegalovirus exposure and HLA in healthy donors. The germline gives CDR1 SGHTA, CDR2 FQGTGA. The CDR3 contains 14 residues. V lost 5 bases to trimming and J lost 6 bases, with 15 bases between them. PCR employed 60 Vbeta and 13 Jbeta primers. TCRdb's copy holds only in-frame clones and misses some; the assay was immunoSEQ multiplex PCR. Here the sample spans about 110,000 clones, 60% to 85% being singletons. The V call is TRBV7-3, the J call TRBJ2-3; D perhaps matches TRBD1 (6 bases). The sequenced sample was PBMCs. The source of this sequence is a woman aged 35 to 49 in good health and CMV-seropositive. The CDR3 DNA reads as TGTGCCAGCAGCCAGGGGAGAGATGGGGATACGCAGTATTTT. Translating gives CASSQGRDGDTQYF.